The clone carrying this T cell receptor beta chain was observed once. Its antigen is unidentified. The data were taken from a study of a mutant IDH1 vaccine in newly diagnosed glioma. Across the whole study: Vaccination started 4-6 weeks after radiotherapy alone, or with temozolomide cycles. Patients previously underwent radiotherapy, temozolomide, or both, and most underwent both.

Study-wide points: Pseudoprogression seemingly bore no relation to changes in top peripheral T cell clonotypes.

V lost 0 bases and J 5 bases, leaving 13 bases between the germline ends. This CDR3 is 15 amino acids long. The germline gives CDR1 SGHDT, CDR2 YYEEEE. Profiling relied on immunoSEQ multiplex PCR, and the TCRdb table lists in-frame clones only, not all of them. The sample includes tens of thousands of clones, 83% of them seen just once. The time point: week 35, safety follow-up. The investigators gave 300 ug of mutant IDH1 20-mer peptide in each vaccine dose, together with topical imiquimod. Patients underwent eight vaccinations, which took place in weeks 1, 3, 5, 7, 11, 15, 19 and 23. The sequence came from a woman between 50 and 59 years old with glioma. The sample in question was PBMCs, obtained from a glioma patient whose treatment included an IDH1 peptide vaccine. The chain has TRBV5-6 and TRBJ2-3, with unresolved D. The CDR3 nucleotides are TGTGCCAGCAGCTTGGTACAGCTTGTAGGAGATACGCAGTATTTT. This encodes CASSLVQLVGDTQYF.